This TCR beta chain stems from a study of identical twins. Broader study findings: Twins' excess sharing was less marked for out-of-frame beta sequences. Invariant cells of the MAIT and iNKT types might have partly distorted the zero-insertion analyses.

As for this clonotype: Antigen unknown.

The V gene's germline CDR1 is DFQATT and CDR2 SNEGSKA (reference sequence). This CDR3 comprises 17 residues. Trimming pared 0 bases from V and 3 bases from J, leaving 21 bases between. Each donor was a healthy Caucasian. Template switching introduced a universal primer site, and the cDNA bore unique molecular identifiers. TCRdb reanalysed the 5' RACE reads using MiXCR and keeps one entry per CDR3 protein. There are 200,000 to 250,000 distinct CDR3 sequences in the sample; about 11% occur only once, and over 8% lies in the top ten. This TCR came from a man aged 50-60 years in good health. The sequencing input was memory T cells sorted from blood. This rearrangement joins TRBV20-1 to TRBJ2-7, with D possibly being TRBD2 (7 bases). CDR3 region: CSARDLRGASGNYEQYF. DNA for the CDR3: TGCAGTGCTAGAGACCTCCGGGGGGCTAGCGGAAACTACGAGCAGTACTTC.